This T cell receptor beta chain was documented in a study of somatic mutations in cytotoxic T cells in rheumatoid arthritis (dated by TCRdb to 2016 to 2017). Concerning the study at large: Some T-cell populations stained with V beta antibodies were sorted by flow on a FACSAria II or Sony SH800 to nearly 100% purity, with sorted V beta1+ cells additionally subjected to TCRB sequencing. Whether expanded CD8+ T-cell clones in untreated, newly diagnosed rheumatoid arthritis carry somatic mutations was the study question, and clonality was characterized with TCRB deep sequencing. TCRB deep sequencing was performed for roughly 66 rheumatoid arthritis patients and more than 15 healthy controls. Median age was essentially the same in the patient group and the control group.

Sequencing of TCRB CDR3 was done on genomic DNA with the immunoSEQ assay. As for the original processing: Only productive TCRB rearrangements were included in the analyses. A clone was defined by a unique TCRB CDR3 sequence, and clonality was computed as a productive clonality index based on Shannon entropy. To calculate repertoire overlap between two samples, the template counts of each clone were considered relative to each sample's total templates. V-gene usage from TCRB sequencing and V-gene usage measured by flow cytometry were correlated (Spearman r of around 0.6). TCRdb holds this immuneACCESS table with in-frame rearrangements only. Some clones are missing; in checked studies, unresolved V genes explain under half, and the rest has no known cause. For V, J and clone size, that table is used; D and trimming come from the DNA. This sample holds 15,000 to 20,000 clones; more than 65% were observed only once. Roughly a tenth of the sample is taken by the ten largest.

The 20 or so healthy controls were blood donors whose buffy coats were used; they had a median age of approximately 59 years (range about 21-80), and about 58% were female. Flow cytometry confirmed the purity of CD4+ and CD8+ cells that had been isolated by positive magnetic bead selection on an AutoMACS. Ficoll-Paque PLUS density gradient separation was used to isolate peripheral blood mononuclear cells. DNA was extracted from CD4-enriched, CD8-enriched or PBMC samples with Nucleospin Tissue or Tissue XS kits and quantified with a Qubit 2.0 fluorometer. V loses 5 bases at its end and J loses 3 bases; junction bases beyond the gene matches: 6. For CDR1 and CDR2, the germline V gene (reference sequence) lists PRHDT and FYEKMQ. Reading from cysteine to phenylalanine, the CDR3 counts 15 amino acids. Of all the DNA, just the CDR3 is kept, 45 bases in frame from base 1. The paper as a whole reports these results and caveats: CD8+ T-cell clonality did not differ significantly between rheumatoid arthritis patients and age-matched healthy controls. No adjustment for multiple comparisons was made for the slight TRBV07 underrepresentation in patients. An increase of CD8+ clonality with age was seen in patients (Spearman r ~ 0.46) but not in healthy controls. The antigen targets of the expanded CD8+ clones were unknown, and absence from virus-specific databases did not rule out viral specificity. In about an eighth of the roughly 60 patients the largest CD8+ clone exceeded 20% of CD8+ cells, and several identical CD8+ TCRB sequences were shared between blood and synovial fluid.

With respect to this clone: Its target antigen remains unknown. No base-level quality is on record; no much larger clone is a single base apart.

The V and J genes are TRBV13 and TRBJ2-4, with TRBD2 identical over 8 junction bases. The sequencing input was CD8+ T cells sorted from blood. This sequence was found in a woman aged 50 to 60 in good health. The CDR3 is CASSDGGAGKNIQYF. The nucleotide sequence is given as TGTGCCAGCAGCGACGGGGGGGCCGGCAAAAACATTCAGTACTTC.